These T cell receptor beta chains were read from a single sample in a study of T cells after yellow fever vaccination. TCRdb used MiXCR to reprocess the 5' RACE reads, holding one entry per CDR3 protein. This sample has about 580,000 distinct CDR3 sequences; less than 20% occur once, and the top ten carry 17%. This specimen was PBMCs, taken less than 6 days after the first yellow fever vaccination. The source is a man between 18 and 35 years old who received the YFV17D yellow fever vaccine. Both conserved end residues are part of each CDR3. A D gene is named only where the DNA matches it firmly. A row's size may be missing; if present it is once, few, many or a size class.

d_gene | j_gene | v_gene | abundance | CDR3nt | CDR3aa
- | TRBJ2-3 | TRBV4-2 | many | TGTGCCAGCAGCCAAGGGACTTCACCTTCTAGCACAGATACGCAGTATTTT | CASSQGTSPSSTDTQYF
TRBD1 | TRBJ2-2 | TRBV7-3 | many | TGTGCCAGCAGCTTACAGGGGGCAGCCGGGGAGCTGTTTTTT | CASSLQGAAGELFF
- | TRBJ2-2 | TRBV7-2 | - | TGTGCCAGCAGCTTAGGTTCGGGACGGGGCACCGGGGAGCTGTTTTTT | CASSLGSGRGTGELFF
TRBD2 | TRBJ2-3 | TRBV20-1 | - | TGCAGTGCTAGAGATGGGAGGGGATGGGGCACAGATACGCAGTATTTT | CSARDGRGWGTDTQYF
- | TRBJ1-6 | TRBV28 | few | TGTGCCAGCACCTCGGTAGCAGGGGAGGGATCACCCCTCCACTTT | CASTSVAGEGSPLHF
- | TRBJ2-6 | TRBV20-1 | - | TGCAGTGCTAGAGATCAACAGGCCTTCTGGTCTGGGGCCAACGTCCTGACTTTC | CSARDQQAFWSGANVLTF
- | TRBJ1-4 | TRBV11-2 | - | TGTGCCAGCAGCTACGGACAGCTTAATGAAAAACTGTTTTTT | CASSYGQLNEKLFF
- | TRBJ2-1 | TRBV7-9 | few | TGTGCCAGCAGCTTAACGATCATTCGGGACCACTACAATGAGCAGTTCTTC | CASSLTIIRDHYNEQFF
TRBD1 | TRBJ2-7 | TRBV2 | - | TGTGCCAGCAGTTCCAGCCGGGACAGATTTTCCTACGAGCAGTACTTC | CASSSSRDRFSYEQYF
- | TRBJ2-7 | TRBV18 | - | TGTGCCAGCTCATTTTCAGTGGAGACTCGGGGCGAGCAGTACTTC | CASSFSVETRGEQYF
TRBD1 | TRBJ2-7 | TRBV9 | few | TGTGCCAGCAGCGTAGATGTGGGGACAGGGTATGAGGACTACGAGCAGTACTTC | CASSVDVGTGYEDYEQYF
TRBD2 | TRBJ2-3 | TRBV13 | few | TGTGCCAGCAGCTCAGGAGTAGCGGGGTCGGCAGATACGCAGTATTTT | CASSSGVAGSADTQYF
- | TRBJ2-3 | TRBV3-1 | - | TGTGCCAGCAGCCAGAGTACAGGCACAGATACGCAGTATTTT | CASSQSTGTDTQYF
- | TRBJ1-2 | TRBV5-1 | once | TGCGCCAGCAGCTTACAGGGAAGCGCCTATGGCTACACCTTC | CASSLQGSAYGYTF
TRBD2 | TRBJ2-7 | TRBV27 | - | TGTGCCGCGGGGAGGGGCGCCTACGAGCAGTACTTC | CAAGRGAYEQYF
TRBD2 | TRBJ2-5 | TRBV5-1 | few | TGCGCCAGCAGCTACGGACTAGCGGGGGGTAGGGAGACCCAGTACTTC | CASSYGLAGGRETQYF
- | TRBJ2-5 | TRBV2 | - | TGTGCCAGCGGGGGGAACCAAGAGACCCAGTACTTC | CASGGNQETQYF
TRBD1 | TRBJ2-5 | TRBV6-1 | few | TGTGCCAGCACCGCGGACAGGGCGCTGCAAGAGACCCAGTACTTC | CASTADRALQETQYF
- | TRBJ2-1 | TRBV6-5 | - | TGTGCCAGCAGTTTTGTCGCGGATCTACCATCCTACAATGAGCAGTTCTTC | CASSFVADLPSYNEQFF
- | TRBJ2-2 | TRBV2 | - | TGTGCCAGCAGCCCCGAAAGGAACACCGGGGAGCTGTTTTTT | CASSPERNTGELFF
- | TRBJ1-1 | TRBV7-8 | - | TGTGCCAGCAGCTTAGGTCAGAGAACCACTGAAGCTTTCTTT | CASSLGQRTTEAFF
TRBD2 | TRBJ2-3 | TRBV7-3 | few | TGTGCCAGCAGCCCCGCTAGCGGGGGCCGCACAGATACGCAGTATTTT | CASSPASGGRTDTQYF
TRBD2 | TRBJ2-1 | TRBV11-2 | few | TGTGCCAGCAGCCCCCGTGGCCAGCGGGGGAACAATGAGCAGTTCTTC | CASSPRGQRGNNEQFF